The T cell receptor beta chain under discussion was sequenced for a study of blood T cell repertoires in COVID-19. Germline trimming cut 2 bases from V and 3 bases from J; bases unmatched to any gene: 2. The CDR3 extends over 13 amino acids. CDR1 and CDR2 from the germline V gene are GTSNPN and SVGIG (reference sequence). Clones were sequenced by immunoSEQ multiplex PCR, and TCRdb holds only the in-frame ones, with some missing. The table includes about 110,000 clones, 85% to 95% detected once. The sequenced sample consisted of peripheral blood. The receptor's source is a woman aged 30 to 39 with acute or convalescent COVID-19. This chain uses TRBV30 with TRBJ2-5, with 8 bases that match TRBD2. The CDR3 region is CAWSNGGEETQYF. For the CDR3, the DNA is TGTGCCTGGAGTAACGGGGGGGAAGAGACCCAGTACTTC.